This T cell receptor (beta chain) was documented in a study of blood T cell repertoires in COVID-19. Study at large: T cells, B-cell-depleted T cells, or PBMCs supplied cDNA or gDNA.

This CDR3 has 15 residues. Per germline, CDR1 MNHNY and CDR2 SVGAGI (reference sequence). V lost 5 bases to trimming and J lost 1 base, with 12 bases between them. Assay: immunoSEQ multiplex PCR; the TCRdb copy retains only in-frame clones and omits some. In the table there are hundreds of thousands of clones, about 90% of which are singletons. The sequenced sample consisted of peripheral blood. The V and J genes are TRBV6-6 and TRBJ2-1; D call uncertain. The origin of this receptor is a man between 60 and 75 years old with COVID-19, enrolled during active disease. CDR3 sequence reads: CASSGPERSYNEQFF. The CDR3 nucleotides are TGTGCCAGCAGTGGCCCTGAGAGGTCCTACAATGAGCAGTTCTTC.